Sequencing of this T cell receptor (beta chain) was carried out in a study of metastatic and nonmetastatic thyroid tumors. TCRdb ran MiXCR on the PCR reads. The sample holds under 5,000 clones; about 33% are singletons and the top ten take more than 45%. All patients were treatment-naive before thyroid surgery. Germline values: CDR1 MDHEN, CDR2 SYDVKM. The trim removed 4 bases at V and 5 bases at J, leaving 8 bases unmatched. CDR3 length: 15 amino acids. This chain links TRBV28 with TRBJ2-7; 10 positions match TRBD1. Sequencing used adjacent normal tissue. The receptor comes from a male donor with papillary thyroid cancer or a benign thyroid nodule (not recorded which). Some clones in this sample may be carry-over from other donors' samples. CDR3 residues: CASSSPGTGENEQYF. The CDR3 DNA follows: TGTGCCAGCAGTTCACCGGGGACAGGGGAAAACGAGCAGTACTTC. The full variable domain, rest sourced from reference TRBV28 and TRBJ2-7, is DVKVTQSSRYLVKRTGEKVFLECVQDMDHENMFWYRQDPGLGLRLIYFSYDVKMKEKGDIPEGYSVSREKKERFSLILESASTNQTSMYLCASSSPGTGENEQYFGPGTRLTVT.